Included here is one TCR beta chain sequence, with context. These data come from a study of blood T cell repertoires in COVID-19. Study context: COVID-19 samples, acute and convalescent, were from the United States, Italy and Spain. Sample material is recorded as cDNA or gDNA derived from T cells, B-cell-depleted T cells, or PBMCs.

Original handling: Amplification with reference gene primers provided the estimates of nucleated cell counts. The repertoire was sequenced with immunoSEQ multiplex PCR; TCRdb's copy has only in-frame clones and lacks some. V, J and clone size were drawn from that table, and D and trimming were deduced from the DNA. The sample records 200,000 to 250,000 clones, roughly 90% being singletons. Sequencing was carried out using peripheral blood. This clonotype was obtained from a man between 70 and 80 years old with acute or convalescent COVID-19.

For the CDR3, the DNA is TGCGCCAGCAGCGCCTTAGGGGCCGGCGGCTACACCTTC. Translated, it gives CASSALGAGGYTF. The V call is TRBV5-1, the J call TRBJ1-2; weak D call: TRBD1 (5 bases). Trimming pared 4 bases from V and 8 bases from J, leaving 15 bases between. This CDR3 comprises 13 residues. Germline V lookup: CDR1 SGHRS, CDR2 YFSETQ. The complete variable domain, with remaining parts taken from reference TRBV5-1 and TRBJ1-2, reads KAGVTQTPRYLIKTRGQQVTLSCSPISGHRSVSWYQQTPGQGLQFLFEYFSETQRNKGNFPGRFSGRQFSNSRSEMNVSTLELGDSALYLCASSALGAGGYTFGSGTRLTVV.